These T cell receptor beta chains were read from a single sample in a study of T-cell memory formation after mild COVID-19. TCRdb ran MiXCR on the 5' RACE reads and lists one entry per CDR3 protein. The table has approximately 350,000 distinct CDR3 sequences, around 28% seen once. Sequencing input: PBMCs or a T cell subset sorted from them (not recorded which). These receptors all stem from an adult woman who had mild COVID-19 (a few samples of this study predate the infection). Cell type and time point are not known. Both conserved end residues are part of each CDR3. A D gene is named only where the DNA matches it firmly. For some rows the clone size is stated as once, few or many, or as a class when expanded; others skip it.

>-|TRBJ2-1|TRBV19|-
CASSISRGYEQFF
TGTGCCAGTAGTATAAGTAGGGGGTATGAGCAGTTCTTC
>TRBD1|TRBJ2-7|TRBV20-1|-
CSARDPNRGQSHEQYF
TGCAGTGCTAGAGATCCCAACAGGGGGCAAAGCCACGAGCAGTACTTC
>-|TRBJ2-6|TRBV10-3|few
CAIGSGHSGANVLTF
TGTGCCATCGGAAGCGGGCACTCTGGGGCCAACGTCCTGACTTTC
>-|TRBJ2-7|TRBV7-8|-
CASSLEDRTAYYEQYF
TGTGCCAGCAGCTTAGAGGACCGGACAGCCTACTACGAGCAGTACTTC
>-|TRBJ2-3|TRBV12-3/TRBV12-4|few
CASGGRSTDTQYF
TGTGCCAGCGGGGGCCGGAGCACAGATACGCAGTATTTT
>-|TRBJ2-7|TRBV12-3/TRBV12-4|once
CASSFGFYEQYF
TGTGCCAGCAGTTTTGGGTTTTACGAGCAGTACTTC
>-|TRBJ1-3|TRBV3-1|-
CASGQESGIQHTIYF
TGTGCCAGCGGCCAGGAATCAGGAATCCAGCACACCATATATTTT
>-|TRBJ2-3|TRBV5-4|few
CASSLGQMVSSTDTQYF
TGTGCCAGCAGCTTGGGCCAAATGGTTTCTAGCACAGATACGCAGTATTTT
>-|TRBJ1-3|TRBV5-1|-
CASSLMGDTGNTIYF
TGCGCCAGCAGCTTGATGGGGGATACTGGAAACACCATATATTTT
>-|TRBJ1-2|TRBV19|-
CASSIGPGVGYTF
TGTGCCAGTAGTATAGGCCCAGGGGTCGGCTACACCTTC
>TRBD2|TRBJ2-1|TRBV5-1|-
CASSNGLAPNEQFF
TGCGCCAGCAGCAACGGACTAGCGCCAAATGAGCAGTTCTTC
>-|TRBJ2-7|TRBV6-2/TRBV6-3|many
CASSPIYGTPSYEQYF
TGTGCCAGCAGCCCGATTTACGGGACACCGTCCTACGAGCAGTACTTC
>-|TRBJ1-6|TRBV19|-
CASSSHGGSPLHF
TGTGCCAGTAGTTCCCATGGGGGTTCACCCCTCCACTTT
>TRBD2|TRBJ2-3|TRBV9|few
CASSPTSGIGSTQYF
TGTGCCAGCAGCCCGACTAGCGGGATCGGTAGTACGCAGTATTTT
>-|TRBJ1-1|TRBV7-3|-
CASSSFGQGEAFF
TGTGCCAGCAGCTCCTTTGGGCAGGGCGAAGCTTTCTTT
>-|TRBJ2-7|TRBV7-2|-
CASSLVGVRSYEQYF
TGTGCCAGCAGCTTAGTTGGGGTCCGGTCCTACGAGCAGTACTTC
>TRBD1|TRBJ1-1|TRBV5-6|-
CASTLVTGEAFF
TGTGCCAGCACCTTGGTGACAGGGGAAGCTTTCTTT
>TRBD2|TRBJ2-7|TRBV5-4|-
CASSREAGGSSEQYF
TGTGCCAGCAGCCGGGAGGCGGGAGGTTCCTCCGAGCAGTACTTC
>-|TRBJ2-1|TRBV5-6|few
CASSSGSTRDEQFF
TGTGCCAGCAGCTCCGGGTCCACCCGGGATGAGCAGTTCTTC
>-|TRBJ2-1|TRBV4-2|-
CASSQDRTGRVEQFF
TGTGCCAGCAGCCAAGATCGTACCGGTCGTGTAGAGCAGTTCTTC
>TRBD1|TRBJ1-2|TRBV19|-
CASVTMGQRGEGYTF
TGTGCCAGCGTGACCATGGGACAGAGGGGCGAAGGCTACACCTTC
>-|TRBJ2-2|TRBV29-1|-
CSVDVKNTGELFF
TGCAGCGTTGATGTTAAGAACACCGGGGAGCTGTTTTTT
>-|TRBJ2-1|TRBV7-2|few
CASSSRSGEQFF
TGTGCCAGCAGTTCGCGTTCGGGAGAACAGTTCTTC
>-|TRBJ2-7|TRBV5-1|many
CASSTRAGEQYF
TGCGCCAGCAGCACCAGGGCTGGGGAGCAGTACTTC
>-|TRBJ2-6|TRBV20-1|-
CSASEPGANVLTF
TGCAGTGCTAGTGAACCTGGGGCCAACGTCCTGACTTTC
>-|TRBJ2-3|TRBV7-2|few
CASRQVVGTDTQYF
TGTGCCAGCAGACAGGTTGTTGGCACAGATACGCAGTATTTT
>-|TRBJ2-7|TRBV6-5|-
CASGDYEQYF
TGTGCCAGCGGTGATTACGAGCAGTACTTC
>-|TRBJ2-7|TRBV7-6|once
CASSKTWRDSEQYF
TGTGCCAGCAGCAAAACCTGGCGCGATAGCGAGCAGTACTTC
>-|TRBJ2-7|TRBV5-5|-
CASSGGSSSYEQYF
TGTGCCAGCAGCGGGGGATCTAGCTCCTACGAGCAGTACTTC
>-|TRBJ1-6|TRBV25-1|-
CASSDTEKPNSPLHF
TGTGCCAGCAGTGACACGGAGAAACCAAATTCACCCCTCCACTTT
>-|TRBJ2-7|TRBV27|-
CASSSGTFGPSEGEQYF
TGTGCCAGCAGTTCCGGGACATTTGGCCCTTCGGAAGGGGAGCAGTACTTC
>TRBD1|TRBJ1-1|TRBV6-2/TRBV6-3|few
CASSYPGQGENTEAFF
TGTGCCAGCAGTTACCCGGGACAGGGGGAGAACACTGAAGCTTTCTTT
>-|TRBJ2-1|TRBV9|many
CASSVAPAGGISYNEQFF
TGTGCCAGCAGCGTGGCCCCGGCAGGGGGGATCTCCTACAATGAGCAGTTCTTC
>-|TRBJ2-1|TRBV2|-
CASSESLEDNEQFF
TGTGCCAGCAGTGAAAGTCTTGAGGACAATGAGCAGTTCTTC
>-|TRBJ1-3|TRBV10-3|-
CAITERGRGNTIYF
TGTGCCATCACAGAGCGGGGGAGAGGAAACACCATATATTTT
>TRBD2|TRBJ2-3|TRBV7-9|few
CASSLARIFSGTSGGGDTQYF
TGTGCCAGCAGCTTAGCCCGAATTTTCTCCGGGACTAGCGGGGGAGGGGATACGCAGTATTTT
>-|TRBJ1-1|TRBV19|-
CASSGQRNTEAFF
TGTGCCAGTAGCGGACAGCGGAACACTGAAGCTTTCTTT
>TRBD1|TRBJ2-5|TRBV5-5|-
CASSSRITGAVLRQETQYF
TGTGCCAGCAGCTCTCGTATAACAGGGGCCGTGTTGAGGCAAGAGACCCAGTACTTC
>-|TRBJ2-3|TRBV15|-
CATSREALSTDTQYF
TGTGCCACCAGCAGAGAGGCATTATCCACAGATACGCAGTATTTT
>TRBD2|TRBJ2-7|TRBV29-1|few
CSVGGLSGTSSYEQYF
TGCAGCGTTGGAGGTCTTAGCGGGACTAGCTCCTACGAGCAGTACTTC
>TRBD2|TRBJ2-1|TRBV5-1|few
CASRGGLTWFF
TGCGCCAGCAGGGGGGGACTAACATGGTTCTTC
>TRBD1|TRBJ2-2|TRBV6-1|-
CASSGVGQGALNTGELFF
TGTGCCAGCAGTGGGGTAGGACAGGGGGCTTTGAACACCGGGGAGCTGTTTTTT
>TRBD2|TRBJ2-5|TRBV5-1|few
CASSLHSGGLQETQYF
TGCGCCAGCAGCTTGCATAGCGGGGGACTCCAAGAGACCCAGTACTTC
>TRBD2|TRBJ2-1|TRBV4-2|-
CASSPRGAGGPENEQFF
TGTGCCAGCAGCCCCAGAGGCGCGGGGGGGCCGGAGAATGAGCAGTTCTTC
>-|TRBJ2-3|TRBV12-3/TRBV12-4|few
CASSKLVLSSTDTQYF
TGTGCCAGCAGCAAACTAGTCCTTTCTAGCACAGATACGCAGTATTTT
>-|TRBJ2-1|TRBV4-2|-
CASSPTADWRGPDNEQFF
TGTGCCAGCAGCCCAACCGCGGACTGGCGAGGCCCCGACAATGAGCAGTTCTTC
>TRBD1|TRBJ1-4|TRBV5-1|-
CASSDATGVGDEKLFF
TGCGCCAGCAGCGACGCCACAGGGGTGGGCGATGAAAAACTGTTTTTT
>-|TRBJ2-7|TRBV6-5|few
CASSRGSRDSYEQYF
TGTGCCAGCAGCCGCGGCAGCAGGGACTCCTACGAGCAGTACTTC
>-|TRBJ2-7|TRBV2|few
CASRVVRLEQYF
TGTGCCAGCAGGGTGGTCAGGCTCGAGCAGTACTTC
>-|TRBJ1-5|TRBV12-3/TRBV12-4|many
CASSPDGYSNQPQHF
TGTGCCAGCAGTCCTGACGGTTATAGCAATCAGCCCCAGCATTTT